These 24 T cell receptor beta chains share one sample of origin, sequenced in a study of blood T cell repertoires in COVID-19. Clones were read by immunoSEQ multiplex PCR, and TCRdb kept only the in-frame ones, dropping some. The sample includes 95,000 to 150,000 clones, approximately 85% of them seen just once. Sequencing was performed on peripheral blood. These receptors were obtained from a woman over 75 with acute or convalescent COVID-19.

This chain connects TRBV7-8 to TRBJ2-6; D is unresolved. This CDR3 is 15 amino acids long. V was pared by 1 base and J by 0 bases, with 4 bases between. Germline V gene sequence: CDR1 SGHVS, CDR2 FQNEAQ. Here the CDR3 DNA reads TGTGCCAGCAGCTTAGACGGCTCTGGGGCCAACGTCCTGACTTTC. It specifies CASSLDGSGANVLTF.

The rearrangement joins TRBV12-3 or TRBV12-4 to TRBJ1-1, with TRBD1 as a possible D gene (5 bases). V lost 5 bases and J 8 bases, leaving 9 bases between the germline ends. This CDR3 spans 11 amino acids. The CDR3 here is CASSGKGEAFF. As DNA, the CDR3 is TGTGCCAGCAGTGGCAAGGGGGAAGCTTTCTTT.

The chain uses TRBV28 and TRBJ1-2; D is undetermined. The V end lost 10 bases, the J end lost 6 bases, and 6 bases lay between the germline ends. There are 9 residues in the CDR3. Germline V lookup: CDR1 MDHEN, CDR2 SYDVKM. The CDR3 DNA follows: TGTGCCACCGGGAATGGCTACACCTTC. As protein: CATGNGYTF.

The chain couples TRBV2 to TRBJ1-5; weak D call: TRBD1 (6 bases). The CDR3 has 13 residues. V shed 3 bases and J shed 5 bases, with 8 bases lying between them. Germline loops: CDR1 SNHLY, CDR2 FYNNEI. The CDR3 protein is CASSEGAHQPQHF. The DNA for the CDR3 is TGTGCCAGCAGTGAGGGGGCCCATCAGCCCCAGCATTTT.

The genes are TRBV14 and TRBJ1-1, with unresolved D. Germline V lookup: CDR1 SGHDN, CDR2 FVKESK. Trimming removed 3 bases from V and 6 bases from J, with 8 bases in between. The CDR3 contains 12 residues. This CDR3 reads CASSQDFSEAFF. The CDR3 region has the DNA TGTGCCAGCAGCCAGGACTTCTCTGAAGCTTTCTTT.

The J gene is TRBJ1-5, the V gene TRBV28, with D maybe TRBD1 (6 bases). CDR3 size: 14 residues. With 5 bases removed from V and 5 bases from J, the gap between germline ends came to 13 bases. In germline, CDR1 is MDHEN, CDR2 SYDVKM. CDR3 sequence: CASSAIQGYQPQHF. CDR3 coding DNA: TGTGCCAGCAGTGCGATACAGGGATATCAGCCCCAGCATTTT.

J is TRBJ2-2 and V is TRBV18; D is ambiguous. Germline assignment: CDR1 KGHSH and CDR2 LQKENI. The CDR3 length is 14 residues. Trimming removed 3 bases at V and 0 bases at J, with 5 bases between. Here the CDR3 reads CASSPFANTGELFF. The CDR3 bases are TGTGCCAGCTCACCTTTCGCGAACACCGGGGAGCTGTTTTTT.

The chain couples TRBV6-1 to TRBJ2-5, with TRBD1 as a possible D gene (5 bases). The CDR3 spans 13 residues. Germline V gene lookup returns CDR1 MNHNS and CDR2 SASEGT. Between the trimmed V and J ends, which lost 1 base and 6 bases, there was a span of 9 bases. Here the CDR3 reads CASSEGGWKTQYF. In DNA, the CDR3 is TGTGCCAGCAGTGAAGGGGGCTGGAAGACCCAGTACTTC.

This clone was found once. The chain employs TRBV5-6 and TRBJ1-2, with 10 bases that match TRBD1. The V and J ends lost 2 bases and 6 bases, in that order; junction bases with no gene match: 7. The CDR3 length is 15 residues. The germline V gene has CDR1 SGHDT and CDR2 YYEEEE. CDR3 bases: TGTGCCAGCAGCTTTCTTAGGACAGGGGGGAATGGCTACACCTTC. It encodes CASSFLRTGGNGYTF.

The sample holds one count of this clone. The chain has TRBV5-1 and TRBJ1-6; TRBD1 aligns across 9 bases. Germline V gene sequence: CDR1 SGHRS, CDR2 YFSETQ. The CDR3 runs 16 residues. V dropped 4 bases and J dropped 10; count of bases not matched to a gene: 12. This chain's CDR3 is CASSPYRTGEGSPLHF. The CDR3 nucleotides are TGCGCCAGCAGCCCCTACCGGACAGGGGAGGGATCACCCCTCCACTTT.

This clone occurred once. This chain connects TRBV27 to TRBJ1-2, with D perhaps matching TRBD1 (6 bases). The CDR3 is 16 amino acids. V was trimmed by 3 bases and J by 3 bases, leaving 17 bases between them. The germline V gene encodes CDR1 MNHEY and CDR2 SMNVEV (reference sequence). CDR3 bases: TGTGCCAGCAGTTTGGTTGGACAGCAAGCCTACTATGGCTACACCTTC. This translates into CASSLVGQQAYYGYTF.

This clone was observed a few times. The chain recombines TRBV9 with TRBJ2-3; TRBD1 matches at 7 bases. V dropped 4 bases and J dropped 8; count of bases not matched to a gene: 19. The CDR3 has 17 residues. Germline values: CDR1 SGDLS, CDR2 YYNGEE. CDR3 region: CASSSSSDRALIATQYF. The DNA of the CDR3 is TGTGCCAGCAGCTCAAGCAGCGACAGGGCGTTGATCGCTACGCAGTATTTT.

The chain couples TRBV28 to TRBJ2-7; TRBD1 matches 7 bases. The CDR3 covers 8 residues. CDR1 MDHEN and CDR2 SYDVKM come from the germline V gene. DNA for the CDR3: TGTGCCAGCAGCTGGACAGGAGTC. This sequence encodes CASSWTGV.

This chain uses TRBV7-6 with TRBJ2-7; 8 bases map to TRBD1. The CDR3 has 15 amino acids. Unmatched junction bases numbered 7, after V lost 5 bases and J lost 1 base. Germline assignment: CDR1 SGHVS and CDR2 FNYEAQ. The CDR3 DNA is TGTGCCAGCAGCCCGGACAGGGTCGATTCCTACGAGCAGTACTTC. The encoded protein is CASSPDRVDSYEQYF.

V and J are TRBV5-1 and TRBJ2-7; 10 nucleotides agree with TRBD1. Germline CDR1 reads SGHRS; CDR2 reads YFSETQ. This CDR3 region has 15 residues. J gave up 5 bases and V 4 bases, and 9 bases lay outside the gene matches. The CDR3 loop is CASSRGDRGIDEQYV. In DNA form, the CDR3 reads TGCGCCAGCAGCCGAGGGGACAGGGGTATAGACGAGCAGTACGTC.

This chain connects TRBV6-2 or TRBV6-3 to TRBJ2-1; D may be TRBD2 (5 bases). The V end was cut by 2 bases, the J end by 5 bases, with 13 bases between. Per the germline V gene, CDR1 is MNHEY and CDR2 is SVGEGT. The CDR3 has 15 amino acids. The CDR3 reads CASSYTLRTDNEQFF. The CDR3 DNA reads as TGTGCCAGCAGTTACACTCTTCGGACTGACAATGAGCAGTTCTTC.

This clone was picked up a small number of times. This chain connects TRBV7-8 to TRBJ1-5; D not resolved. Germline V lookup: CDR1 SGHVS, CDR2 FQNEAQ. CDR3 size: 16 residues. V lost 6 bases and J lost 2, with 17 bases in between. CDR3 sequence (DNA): TGTGCCAGCAGGTATGAGCTGAGTAGTGGCAATCAGCCCCAGCATTTT. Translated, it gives CASRYELSSGNQPQHF.

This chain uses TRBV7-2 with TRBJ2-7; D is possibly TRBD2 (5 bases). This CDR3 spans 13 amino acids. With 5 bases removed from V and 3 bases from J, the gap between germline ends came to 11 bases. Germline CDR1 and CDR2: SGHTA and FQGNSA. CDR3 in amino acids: CASSKSAGYEQYF. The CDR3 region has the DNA TGTGCCAGCAGCAAAAGTGCGGGCTACGAGCAGTACTTC.

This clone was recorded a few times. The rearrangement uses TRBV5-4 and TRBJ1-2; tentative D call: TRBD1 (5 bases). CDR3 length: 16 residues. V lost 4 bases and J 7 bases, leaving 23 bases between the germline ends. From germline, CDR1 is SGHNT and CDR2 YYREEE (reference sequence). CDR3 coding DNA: TGTGCCAGCAGCCCACTCAAGGGCCTCATAAGGGGTGGCTACACCTTC. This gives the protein CASSPLKGLIRGGYTF.

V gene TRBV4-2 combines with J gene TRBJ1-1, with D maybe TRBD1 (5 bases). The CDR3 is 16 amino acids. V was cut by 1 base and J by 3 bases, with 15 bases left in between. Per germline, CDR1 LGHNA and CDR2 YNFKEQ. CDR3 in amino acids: CASSQAGGTWDTEAFF. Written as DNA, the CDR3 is TGTGCCAGCAGCCAAGCCGGGGGTACGTGGGACACTGAAGCTTTCTTT.

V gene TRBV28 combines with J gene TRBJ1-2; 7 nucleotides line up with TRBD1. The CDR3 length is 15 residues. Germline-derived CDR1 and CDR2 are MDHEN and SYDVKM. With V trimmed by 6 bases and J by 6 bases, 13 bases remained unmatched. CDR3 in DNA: TGTGCCAGCAGCCTTGCAACGACAGGGAAGAATGGCTACACCTTC. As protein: CASSLATTGKNGYTF.

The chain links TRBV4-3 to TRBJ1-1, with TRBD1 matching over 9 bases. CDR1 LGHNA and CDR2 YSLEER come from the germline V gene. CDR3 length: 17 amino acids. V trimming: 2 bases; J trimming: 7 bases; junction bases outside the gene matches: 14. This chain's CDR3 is CASSQRGHGQGIGEAFF. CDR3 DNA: TGCGCCAGCAGCCAAAGAGGACATGGACAGGGGATTGGTGAAGCTTTCTTT.

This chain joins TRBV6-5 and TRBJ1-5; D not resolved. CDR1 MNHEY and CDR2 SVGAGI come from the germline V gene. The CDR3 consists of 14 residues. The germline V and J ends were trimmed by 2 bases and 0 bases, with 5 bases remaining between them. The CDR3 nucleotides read TGTGCCAGCAGTTACATTTATAGCAATCAGCCCCAGCATTTT. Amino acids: CASSYIYSNQPQHF.

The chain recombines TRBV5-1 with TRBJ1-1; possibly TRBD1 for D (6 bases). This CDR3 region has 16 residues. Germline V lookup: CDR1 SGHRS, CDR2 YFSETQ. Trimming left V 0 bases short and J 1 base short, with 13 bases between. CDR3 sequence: CASSLDGQQRNTEAFF. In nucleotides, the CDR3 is TGCGCCAGCAGCTTGGATGGACAGCAAAGGAACACTGAAGCTTTCTTT.